These 17 T cell receptor beta chains came from one sample sequenced in a study of shared clonotypes between healthy human individuals. The repertoire was sequenced with immunoSEQ multiplex PCR; TCRdb's copy has only in-frame clones and lacks some. The table records millions of clones, more than 80% of them present only once. The sample was naive CD4+ T cells from PBMCs. Subset denoted: CD45RA+ positively selected. These TCRs come from a man younger than 30 in good health. Some clones in this sample may be carry-over from other donors' samples.

V gene TRBV7-2 combines with J gene TRBJ2-7; D is possibly TRBD1 or TRBD2 (5 bases each). V was clipped by 5 bases and J by 2 bases, with 25 bases between them. Germline CDR1 is SGHTA and CDR2 is FQGNSA. This CDR3 contains 18 residues. This CDR3 reads CASSPFGGPGRKTYEQYF. DNA of the CDR3: TGTGCCAGCAGCCCCTTCGGCGGACCGGGACGAAAAACCTACGAGCAGTACTTC.

This chain uses TRBV7-9 with TRBJ2-7; possible D gene TRBD1, 5 bases. The CDR3 is made up of 14 amino acids. V lost 3 bases and J 2 bases, leaving 11 bases between the germline ends. CDR1 is SEHNR and CDR2 is FQNEAQ in the germline V gene (reference sequence). The CDR3 loop is CASSFRASTYEQYF. The CDR3 nucleotides read TGTGCCAGCAGCTTCAGGGCGTCGACCTACGAGCAGTACTTC.

The chain recombines TRBV7-3 with TRBJ2-6, with no clear D. V was pared by 5 bases and J by 2 bases, with 10 bases between. The CDR3 length is 15 residues. Germline values: CDR1 SGHTA, CDR2 FQGTGA. CDR3 in amino acids: CASSPTATGANVLTF. Written as DNA, the CDR3 is TGTGCCAGCAGCCCTACAGCTACTGGGGCCAACGTCCTGACTTTC.

The chain joins TRBV29-1 to TRBJ2-6; D is uncertain. From germline, CDR1 is SQVTM and CDR2 ANQGSEA. The CDR3 loop spans 12 amino acids. With 7 bases removed from V and 2 bases from J, the gap between germline ends came to 6 bases. In DNA, the CDR3 is TGCAGCGCCGTGGCTGGGGCCAACGTCCTGACTTTC. Translated: CSAVAGANVLTF.

This rearrangement joins TRBV18 to TRBJ1-1; 7 positions agree with TRBD1. The length of the CDR3 is 12 residues. Germline CDR1 reads KGHSH; CDR2 reads LQKENI. V was pared by 5 bases and J by 7 bases, with 4 bases of the junction left unmatched. The CDR3 here is CASSMRDSEAFF. The CDR3 region has the DNA TGTGCCAGCTCAATGCGGGACAGTGAAGCTTTCTTT. Full variable domain (missing parts from reference TRBV18 and TRBJ1-1): NAGVMQNPRHLVRRRGQEARLRCSPMKGHSHVYWYRQLPEEGLKFMVYLQKENIIDESGMPKERFSAEFPKEGPSILRIQQVVRGDSAAYFCASSMRDSEAFFGQGTRLTVV.

V gene TRBV18 combines with J gene TRBJ2-7; perhaps TRBD1 as D (5 bases). The CDR3 consists of 14 residues. Deletions cut 4 bases from V and 0 bases from J, with 10 bases between. The V gene's germline CDR1 is KGHSH and CDR2 LQKENI. Here the CDR3 reads CASSRSRDSYEQYF. CDR3 bases: TGTGCCAGCTCACGAAGCAGGGACTCCTACGAGCAGTACTTC.

The chain uses TRBV11-2 and TRBJ2-1; 7 bases agree with TRBD2. CDR3 length: 16 residues. Germline CDR1 reads SGHAT; CDR2 reads FQNNGV. Trimming cost V 1 base and J 2 bases; bases outside gene matches: 5. The CDR3 spells CASSLGGGGPYNEQFF. DNA for the CDR3: TGTGCCAGCAGCTTAGGGGGGGGTGGCCCCTACAATGAGCAGTTCTTC.

This clone was recorded only once. This sequence joins TRBV2 and TRBJ2-1, with unresolved D. V was pared by 1 base and J by 6 bases, with 13 bases between. Germline values: CDR1 SNHLY, CDR2 FYNNEI. The CDR3 is 15 amino acids. CDR3 DNA: TGTGCCAGCAGTGAAGTACGGCGTTGGGTCAATGAGCAGTTCTTC. It translates to CASSEVRRWVNEQFF.

The rearrangement links TRBV16 to TRBJ2-3; 8 bases align to TRBD1. The V and J ends lost 6 bases and 3 bases, in that order; junction bases with no gene match: 20. The CDR3 is 19 residues long. Germline loops: CDR1 KGHSY, CDR2 FQNENV. The CDR3 reads CASRRTPTAGTGRTDTQYF. CDR3 bases: TGTGCCAGCAGACGAACACCCACGGCCGGGACAGGCCGAACAGATACGCAGTATTTT.

This clone was recorded a few times. The V gene is TRBV6-1, the J gene TRBJ1-5; D perhaps matches TRBD1 (6 bases). From germline, CDR1 is MNHNS and CDR2 SASEGT. This CDR3 region has 15 residues. Between the trimmed V and J ends, which lost 4 bases and 7 bases, there was a span of 17 bases. The CDR3 DNA sequence: TGTGCCAGCAGTGTGGGGGGCGGTTTGGGACAGCCCCAGCATTTT. Protein: CASSVGGGLGQPQHF.

The rearrangement links TRBV11-3 to TRBJ2-5, with TRBD2 matching over 7 bases. CDR1 SGHNT and CDR2 YENEEA come from the germline V gene. V lost 5 bases and J lost 2; bases outside the gene matches: 5. This CDR3 has 14 residues. CDR3: CASSHRGGQETQYF. DNA of the CDR3: TGTGCCAGCAGCCATCGCGGGGGACAAGAGACCCAGTACTTC.

This clone was observed a few times. This sequence joins TRBV30 and TRBJ1-1; D not certain. With 4 bases removed from V and 0 bases from J, the gap between germline ends came to 12 bases. This CDR3 spans 14 amino acids. CDR1 and CDR2 from the germline V gene are GTSNPN and SVGIG (reference sequence). In DNA form, the CDR3 reads TGTGCCTGGAAAGGAGGCAGGATGAACACTGAAGCTTTCTTT. Translating gives CAWKGGRMNTEAFF.

This rearrangement joins TRBV13 to TRBJ1-5, with a possible D match to TRBD1 (5 bases). The V end lost 0 bases, the J end lost 2 bases, and 11 bases lay between the germline ends. The CDR3 totals 16 residues. Germline CDR1 reads PRHDT; CDR2 reads FYEKMQ (reference sequence). The CDR3 loop is CASSLGLQGRNQPQHF. CDR3 nucleotides: TGTGCCAGCAGCTTAGGTCTGCAGGGCCGCAATCAGCCCCAGCATTTT. Full variable domain (rest looked up from reference TRBV13 and TRBJ1-5): AAGVIQSPRHLIKEKRETATLKCYPIPRHDTVYWYQQGPGQDPQFLISFYEKMQSDKGSIPDRFSAQQFSDYHSELNMSSLELGDSALYFCASSLGLQGRNQPQHFGDGTRLSIL.

The rearrangement links TRBV29-1 to TRBJ2-1; perhaps TRBD1 as D (5 bases). The V and J ends lost 0 bases and 10 bases respectively, with 13 bases between them. Germline values: CDR1 SQVTM, CDR2 ANQGSEA. The length of the CDR3 is 13 residues. The CDR3 DNA follows: TGCAGCGTTGAAGAGGGGCTGCCCAGCGAGCAGTTCTTC. It encodes CSVEEGLPSEQFF.

V is TRBV7-6 and J is TRBJ1-3; 7 bases are shared with TRBD1. From germline, CDR1 is SGHVS and CDR2 FNYEAQ. This CDR3 spans 15 amino acids. Trimming at V came to 5 bases and at J to 4 bases, leaving 8 bases not matched to a gene. CDR3 amino acids: CASSRDSLTGNTIYF. The CDR3 DNA follows: TGTGCCAGCAGCCGGGACAGCTTAACGGGAAACACCATATATTTT. Variable domain in full (rest from reference TRBV7-6 and TRBJ1-3): GAGVSQSPRYKVTKRGQDVALRCDPISGHVSLYWYRQALGQGPEFLTYFNYEAQQDKSGLPNDRFSAERPEGSISTLTIQRTEQRDSAMYRCASSRDSLTGNTIYFGEGSWLTVV.

In this sample, this clone turned up once. The rearrangement uses TRBV5-4 and TRBJ1-4; D gene unclear. Germline CDR1 reads SGHNT; CDR2 reads YYREEE (reference sequence). The CDR3 contains 15 residues. Trimming left V 4 bases short and J 0 bases short, with 10 bases between. CDR3 in amino acids: CASSLYTATNEKLFF. The CDR3 bases are TGTGCCAGCAGCCTGTACACTGCAACTAATGAAAAACTGTTTTTT.

This clone appeared a few times. The chain couples TRBV7-2 to TRBJ2-7; 8 nucleotides line up with TRBD1. The V gene end was trimmed by 8 bases and the J gene end by 5 bases; junction bases not matched to a gene: 5. Germline V gene sequence: CDR1 SGHTA, CDR2 FQGNSA. CDR3 length: 12 amino acids. The CDR3, as DNA: TGTGCCAGCGTCGGACAGGGCCACGAGCAGTACTTC. Translated, it gives CASVGQGHEQYF.